This is a list of T cell receptor beta chains from one sample in a study of early T cells in non-severe SARS-CoV-2 infection. TCRdb re-derived calls from the 5' RACE reads in MiXCR, one entry per CDR3 protein. This table has 55,000 to 75,000 distinct CDR3 sequences, 9% to 10% appearing once. This specimen was whole blood, taken at baseline. Every receptor here comes from an adult who was a healthcare worker with PCR-confirmed SARS-CoV-2 infection or an uninfected control (not recorded which). CDR3s include the opening cysteine and the closing phenylalanine or tryptophan. The D gene is left open where the match is weak. Size values are once, few and many counts, or a class for expanded clones, and some rows have none.

length,V,size,D,J,CDR3,DNA
17,TRBV6-5,few,TRBD1,TRBJ1-3,CASSKPTTGLAGNTIYF,TGTGCCAGCAGTAAACCGACGACAGGGCTGGCTGGAAACACCATATATTTT
12,TRBV29-1,.,.,TRBJ2-1,CSVDYNYNEQFF,TGCAGCGTTGACTATAATTACAATGAGCAGTTCTTC
15,TRBV5-8,.,.,TRBJ1-2,CASSSGILTNYGYTF,TGTGCCAGCAGCTCCGGGATACTAACTAACTATGGCTACACCTTC
14,TRBV27,many,.,TRBJ2-1,CASSFYSRTNEQFF,TGTGCCAGCAGTTTTTATTCCAGAACTAATGAGCAGTTCTTC
15,TRBV7-8,many,.,TRBJ2-3,CASSTSGRPQDTQYF,TGTGCCAGCAGCACTTCGGGGCGGCCCCAAGATACGCAGTATTTT
15,TRBV7-2,many,TRBD1,TRBJ2-2,CASSQGAGGLGELFF,TGTGCCAGCAGCCAAGGGGCAGGGGGTTTAGGGGAGCTGTTTTTT
18,TRBV4-3,many,TRBD1,TRBJ1-6,CASSHELGTGRSRSPLHF,TGCGCCAGCAGCCATGAACTTGGGACAGGGAGAAGTCGTTCACCCCTCCACTTT
14,TRBV5-6,few,.,TRBJ2-3,CASSFGFQTDTQYF,TGTGCCAGCAGCTTCGGATTCCAGACAGATACGCAGTATTTT
17,TRBV27,.,.,TRBJ1-4,CASQTRQQGAYNEKLFF,TGTGCCAGCCAAACCCGACAACAGGGAGCCTACAATGAAAAACTGTTTTTT
13,TRBV7-3,once,.,TRBJ2-7,CASSLSWGGEQYF,TGTGCCAGCAGCTTATCCTGGGGAGGCGAGCAGTACTTC
16,TRBV13,.,.,TRBJ2-5,CASSFLQGSPPETQYF,TGTGCCAGCAGCTTCCTACAGGGTTCCCCTCCAGAGACCCAGTACTTC
15,TRBV24-1,many,TRBD2,TRBJ2-5,CATTSASGPQETQYF,TGTGCCACCACATCGGCTAGCGGGCCCCAAGAGACCCAGTACTTC
14,TRBV28,many,.,TRBJ1-1,CASSSWTANTEAFF,TGTGCCAGCAGTTCCTGGACAGCTAACACTGAAGCTTTCTTT
16,TRBV18,many,.,TRBJ1-2,CASSPPWSGTNYGYTF,TGTGCCAGCTCACCACCGTGGTCAGGAACTAACTATGGCTACACCTTC
14,TRBV6-2/TRBV6-3,.,TRBD1,TRBJ2-1,CASSPQTGYNEQFF,TGTGCCAGCAGCCCACAGACAGGGTACAATGAGCAGTTCTTC
12,TRBV12-3/TRBV12-4,many,.,TRBJ2-3,CASRDDKVTQYF,TGTGCCAGCAGGGACGACAAGGTTACGCAGTATTTT
15,TRBV9,few,.,TRBJ1-2,CASSPLTDPGTGYTF,TGTGCCAGCAGCCCCCTGACGGACCCAGGGACTGGCTACACCTTC
16,TRBV5-6,few,TRBD1,TRBJ2-7,CASSQELRDRGYEQYF,TGTGCCAGCAGCCAAGAATTACGGGACAGGGGATACGAGCAGTACTTC
13,TRBV20-1,.,.,TRBJ2-1,CSAPLASYNEQFF,TGCAGTGCTCCGCTCGCCTCCTACAATGAGCAGTTCTTC
17,TRBV19,few,TRBD2,TRBJ2-1,CASSFDPGLGSYNEQFF,TGTGCCAGTAGTTTCGACCCGGGACTAGGGTCCTACAATGAGCAGTTCTTC
11,TRBV30,.,.,TRBJ2-3,CAWSRTDTQYF,TGTGCCTGGAGTCGGACAGATACGCAGTATTTT
11,TRBV13,many,TRBD1,TRBJ1-5,CASRTGKPQHF,TGTGCCAGCCGGACAGGGAAGCCCCAGCATTTT
15,TRBV7-6,many,TRBD1,TRBJ2-3,CASSPTGFSTDTQYF,TGTGCCAGCAGCCCGACAGGGTTTAGCACAGATACGCAGTATTTT
16,TRBV18,few,.,TRBJ1-5,CASSPRNQGYNQPQHF,TGTGCCAGCTCACCAAGGAATCAGGGGTACAATCAGCCCCAGCATTTT
10,TRBV29-1,.,.,TRBJ2-1,CSVRHLEQFF,TGCAGCGTTCGCCATCTTGAGCAGTTCTTC
14,TRBV10-3,few,.,TRBJ2-7,CAISESGNSYEQYF,TGTGCCATCAGTGAGTCGGGGAACTCCTACGAGCAGTACTTC
15,TRBV6-6,few,TRBD2,TRBJ2-3,CASRPLAGGPDTQYF,TGTGCCAGCAGACCACTAGCGGGAGGCCCAGATACGCAGTATTTT
13,TRBV14,few,.,TRBJ2-7,CASSQEFFTEQYF,TGTGCCAGCAGCCAAGAATTTTTCACTGAGCAGTACTTC
14,TRBV20-1,many,.,TRBJ1-5,CSAIEQGRGQPQHF,TGCAGTGCGATCGAACAGGGACGTGGTCAGCCCCAGCATTTT
15,TRBV9,few,.,TRBJ1-2,CASSPDTGSDYGYTF,TGTGCCAGCAGCCCAGACACAGGGTCTGACTATGGCTACACCTTC
15,TRBV24-1,many,.,TRBJ2-1,CATSPGGRAYNEQFF,TGTGCCACCAGTCCTGGGGGGAGAGCCTACAATGAGCAGTTCTTC
13,TRBV9,many,.,TRBJ2-5,CASSPGSRETQYF,TGTGCCAGCAGCCCAGGGTCTAGGGAGACCCAGTACTTC
12,TRBV3-1,.,.,TRBJ2-7,CASSTGTGEQYF,TGTGCCAGCAGCACCGGGACGGGGGAGCAGTACTTC
17,TRBV7-9,many,TRBD2,TRBJ2-7,CASSPRLAGGRSYEQYF,TGTGCCAGCAGCCCCCGACTAGCGGGAGGGCGGTCCTACGAGCAGTACTTC
15,TRBV18,.,.,TRBJ1-4,CASSPPGRGDEKLFF,TGTGCCAGCTCACCACCCGGGAGAGGCGATGAAAAACTGTTTTTT
13,TRBV28,many,.,TRBJ2-1,CASTPGGRNEQFF,TGTGCCAGCACTCCCGGGGGGCGCAATGAGCAGTTCTTC
14,TRBV7-2,many,TRBD2,TRBJ2-1,CASSEGLAAYEQFF,TGTGCCAGCAGCGAGGGACTAGCGGCCTACGAGCAGTTCTTC
15,TRBV5-1,.,.,TRBJ2-1,CASSFYGGSYNEQFF,TGCGCCAGCAGTTTTTACGGGGGCTCCTACAATGAGCAGTTCTTC
15,TRBV29-1,.,TRBD2,TRBJ2-3,CSVVAGLAETDTQYF,TGCAGCGTTGTAGCGGGACTAGCGGAAACAGATACGCAGTATTTT
17,TRBV5-4,many,TRBD2,TRBJ2-1,CASSSKKTSGGVNEQFF,TGTGCCAGCAGCTCGAAGAAGACTAGCGGGGGAGTTAATGAGCAGTTCTTC
16,TRBV20-1,.,.,TRBJ1-6,CSAPGGQGRYNSPLHF,TGCAGTGCGCCAGGAGGGCAGGGACGGTATAATTCACCCCTCCACTTT
13,TRBV20-1,few,TRBD1,TRBJ2-7,CSASRDRDYEQYF,TGCAGTGCTAGTAGGGACAGGGACTACGAGCAGTACTTC
15,TRBV12-3/TRBV12-4,.,.,TRBJ1-3,CASSSSSHSGNTIYF,TGTGCCAGCAGTTCGTCCTCTCACTCTGGAAACACCATATATTTT
17,TRBV2,many,TRBD1,TRBJ2-5,CASSGPGTGGYQETQYF,TGTGCCAGCAGTGGCCCCGGGACAGGGGGGTACCAAGAGACCCAGTACTTC
15,TRBV7-8,many,.,TRBJ1-5,CASSLATGRDQPQHF,TGTGCCAGCAGCTTAGCTACAGGGAGGGATCAGCCCCAGCATTTT
13,TRBV20-1,many,.,TRBJ2-7,CSAFGALVYEQYF,TGCAGTGCTTTCGGTGCCTTGGTTTACGAGCAGTACTTC
12,TRBV3-1,many,.,TRBJ1-1,CASRQWNTEAFF,TGTGCCAGCCGCCAGTGGAACACTGAAGCTTTCTTT
10,TRBV28,few,.,TRBJ2-7,CASSVPIQYF,TGTGCCAGCTCTGTCCCAATCCAGTACTTC